Listed below are T cell receptor beta chains from one sample, sequenced in a study of cytomegalovirus exposure and HLA in healthy donors. The method was immunoSEQ multiplex PCR; TCRdb's version includes in-frame clones alone and lacks a portion of them. The table includes approximately 50,000 clones, about three quarters detected once. Material for sequencing was PBMCs. The origin of the receptors is a man younger than 45 in good health and CMV-seropositive. Both conserved end residues are part of each CDR3. D genes are given only for firm matches. Part of the rows lack a size; the others show once, few, many or a class for expanded clones.

j_gene | v_gene | abundance | len | d_gene | CDR3nt | CDR3aa
TRBJ1-2 | TRBV5-5 | . | 17 | TRBD1 | TGTGCCAGCAGCTTAACTTCGACAGGGTCTTGGAACTATGGCTACACCTTC | CASSLTSTGSWNYGYTF
TRBJ1-1 | TRBV6-4 | few | 15 | . | TGTGCCAGCAGTGCGGTCAGCGACCCGAACACTGAAGCTTTCTTT | CASSAVSDPNTEAFF
TRBJ1-2 | TRBV28 | . | 12 | . | TGTGCCAGCACCGACAGCCTCTATGGCTACACCTTC | CASTDSLYGYTF
TRBJ2-3 | TRBV7-2 | . | 16 | TRBD2 | TGTGCCAGCAGCCCCTTCGGACTAGCGGGGCGAGATACGCAGTATTTT | CASSPFGLAGRDTQYF
TRBJ1-1 | TRBV19 | once | 16 | . | TGTGCCAGTAGAGTCCCCTCGGCAGGATCGAGCACTGAAGCTTTCTTT | CASRVPSAGSSTEAFF
TRBJ1-5 | TRBV4-2 | few | 17 | TRBD1 | TGTGCCAGCAGCCAAGATCTAATAGGGGGCAGCAATCAGCCCCAGCATTTT | CASSQDLIGGSNQPQHF
TRBJ1-2 | TRBV28 | . | 14 | TRBD1 | TGTGCCAGCAGGGACAGGGGGCCCCTTGGTGGCTACACCTTC | CASRDRGPLGGYTF
TRBJ1-2 | TRBV7-8 | . | 14 | . | TGTGCCAGCAGCCCCCCATTTGCTAACTATGGCTACACCTTC | CASSPPFANYGYTF
TRBJ1-1 | TRBV27 | . | 11 | . | TGTGCCAGCAGATTCACCGGTGAAGCTTTCTTT | CASRFTGEAFF
TRBJ1-1 | TRBV7-9 | . | 15 | . | TGTGCCAGCAGCTTAGGTTCCGGGACTGGCCGAGAAACTTTCTTT | CASSLGSGTGRETFF
TRBJ1-6 | TRBV7-9 | . | 15 | . | TGTGCCAGCAGCTATACAGGGATCCTTAATTCACCCCTCCACTTT | CASSYTGILNSPLHF